This T cell receptor (beta chain) was recorded in a study of radiation and T cells in renal cell carcinoma. Whole-study context: Nephrectomy followed 15 Gy stereotactic body radiation by 4 weeks.

As for time point: baseline pretreatment blood. Treatment indicated: 15 Gy SBRT to primary tumor, nephrectomy 4 weeks later. After SBRT, blood was collected at 2 and 4 weeks, plus baseline. Trimming removed 5 bases from V and 2 bases from J; junction bases left unmatched: 4. CDR3 length: 14 amino acids. CDR1 is MNHNS, CDR2 SASEGT, per germline. Sequencing used immunoSEQ multiplex PCR; TCRdb keeps in-frame clones, though not all of them. This table holds roughly 150,000 clones, about 85% found once. The receptor was derived from a woman in her seventies with renal cell carcinoma. The chain combines TRBV6-1 with TRBJ1-1, with 8 bases matching TRBD1. Sequencing used blood, obtained from a patient whose treatment included radiotherapy and nephrectomy. CDR3 amino acids: CASSLGQVNTEAFF. CDR3 nucleotide sequence: TGTGCCAGCAGTTTGGGACAGGTAAACACTGAAGCTTTCTTT.